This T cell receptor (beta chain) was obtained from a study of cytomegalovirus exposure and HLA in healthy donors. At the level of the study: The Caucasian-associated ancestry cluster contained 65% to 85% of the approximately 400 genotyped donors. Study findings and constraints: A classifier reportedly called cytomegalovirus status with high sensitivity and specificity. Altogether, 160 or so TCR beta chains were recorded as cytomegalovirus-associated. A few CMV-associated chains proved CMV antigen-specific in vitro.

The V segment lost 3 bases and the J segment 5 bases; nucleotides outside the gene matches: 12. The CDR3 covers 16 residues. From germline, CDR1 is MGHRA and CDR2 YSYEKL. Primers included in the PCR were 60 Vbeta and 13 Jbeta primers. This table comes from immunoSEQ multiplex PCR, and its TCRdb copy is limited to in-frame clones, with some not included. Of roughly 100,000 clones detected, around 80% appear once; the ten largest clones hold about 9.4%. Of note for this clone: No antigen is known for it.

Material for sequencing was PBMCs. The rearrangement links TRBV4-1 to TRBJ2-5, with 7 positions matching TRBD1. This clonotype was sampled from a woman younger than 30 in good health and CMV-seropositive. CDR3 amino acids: CASSHETGVFRETQYF. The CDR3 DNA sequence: TGCGCCAGCAGCCACGAAACAGGGGTCTTTAGGGAGACCCAGTACTTC.